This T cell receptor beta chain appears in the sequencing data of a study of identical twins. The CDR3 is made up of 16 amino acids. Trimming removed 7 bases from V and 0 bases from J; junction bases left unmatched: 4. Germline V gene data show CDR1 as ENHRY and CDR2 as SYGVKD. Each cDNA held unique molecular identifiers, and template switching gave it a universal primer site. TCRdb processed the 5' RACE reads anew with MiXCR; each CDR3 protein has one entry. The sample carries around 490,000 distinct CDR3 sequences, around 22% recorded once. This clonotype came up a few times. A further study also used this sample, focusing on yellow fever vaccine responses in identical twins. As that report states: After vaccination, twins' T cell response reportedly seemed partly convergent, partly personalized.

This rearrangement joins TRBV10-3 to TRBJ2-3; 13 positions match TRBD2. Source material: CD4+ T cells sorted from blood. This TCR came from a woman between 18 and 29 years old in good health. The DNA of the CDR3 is TGTGCCATCACTGGACTAGCGGGGGCCAGCACAGATACGCAGTATTTT. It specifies CAITGLAGASTDTQYF.